Listed here are 29 T cell receptor beta chains from one sample, sequenced in a study of tumor-infiltrating lymphocytes in primary liver carcinoma. Starting from roughly 540 ng of total RNA, TCR beta cDNA was produced with a primer in the constant region. Nested multiplex PCR, run for three rounds with slightly modified ARM-PCR, yielded TCR beta libraries. Primers for the first two PCR rounds were TRBV1-TRBV30 forward primers and a C-beta reverse primer (approximately 10 cycles per round). TCRdb passed the multiplex PCR reads through MiXCR, listing each CDR3 protein once. The top ten hold about 7.1% of the sample, which has fewer than 250,000 distinct CDR3 sequences, about 61% seen once. Unsorted whole blood supplied the blood RNA, and germline DNA was isolated too. The specimen sequenced was peripheral blood. The receptors were gathered from a woman between 55 and 75 years old with primary liver carcinoma and hepatitis B virus infection.

The CDR3 DNA reads TGTGCCAGCAGGATATTCAGCACAGATACGCAGTATTTT. It translates to CASRIFSTDTQYF. J is TRBJ2-3 and V is TRBV28, with D unclear. The CDR3 consists of 13 residues. Germline CDR1 MDHEN, CDR2 SYDVKM. Between the trimmed V and J ends, which lost 6 bases and 0 bases, there was a span of 7 bases.

On this clonotype: Just one base apart from a much larger clone, this may be a read error. The chain has TRBV12-3 or TRBV12-4 and TRBJ2-4, with 7 bases identical to TRBD2. The CDR3 totals 12 residues. V trimming: 0 bases; J trimming: 12 bases; junction bases outside the gene matches: 2. For the CDR3, the DNA is TGTGCCAGCAGTTTAGCGCGGGGGACTCAGTACTTC. Translated: CASSLARGTQYF.

On this clonotype: A much more abundant neighbour one base away suggests this may be a read error. The chain joins TRBV7-8 to TRBJ2-1; D ambiguous. The germline V gene has CDR1 SGHVS and CDR2 FQNEAQ. This CDR3 is built from 14 residues. V lost 5 bases and J 7 bases, leaving 15 bases between the germline ends. The CDR3 loop is CASSQRRISNEQFF. The CDR3 DNA is TGTGCCAGCAGCCAACGCAGGATTTCGAATGAGCAGTTCTTC.

The rearrangement links TRBV30 to TRBJ1-6; D may be TRBD1 (5 bases). The CDR3 length is 13 residues. V lost 2 bases and J lost 7, with 9 bases in between. Germline-derived CDR1 and CDR2 are GTSNPN and SVGIG (reference sequence). The CDR3 DNA follows: TGTGCCTGGAGTAGAGACAGCAATTCACCCCTCCACTTT. This gives the protein CAWSRDSNSPLHF.

Regarding this clonotype: This may stem from a read error, because a much larger clone lies one nucleotide away. This chain joins TRBV6-5 and TRBJ1-6, with D unresolved. Per germline, CDR1 MNHEY and CDR2 SVGAGI. The length of the CDR3 is 12 residues. Trimming took 2 bases from V and 12 from J, leaving 8 bases between them. CDR3 amino acids: CASSYLGEPLHF. The CDR3 DNA is TGTGCCAGCAGTTACCTCGGAGAACCCCTCCACTTT.

Notes on this clonotype: A much larger clone sits a single nucleotide away, making a read error possible. The V gene is TRBV6-6, the J gene TRBJ2-3; D uncertain. CDR1 MNHNY and CDR2 SVGAGI come from the germline V gene (reference sequence). The CDR3 is 15 residues long. The CDR3 spells CASRDASSSSDTQCF. CDR3 coding DNA: TGTGCCAGCAGAGATGCCAGTAGTTCTTCAGATACGCAGTGTTTT.

The chain couples TRBV11-3 to TRBJ2-2, with 8 bases fitting TRBD1. The CDR3 sequence is 15 residues long. The V segment lost 5 bases and the J segment 9 bases; nucleotides outside the gene matches: 11. Germline CDR1 reads SGHNT; CDR2 reads YENEEA. This CDR3 is CASSQGASSSWELFF. In nucleotides, the CDR3 is TGTGCCAGCAGCCAGGGGGCTAGCAGCTCCTGGGAGCTGTTTTTT.

About this clonotype: A single base separates this from a much larger clone, so it may be a read error. The CDR3 does not end in the conserved phenylalanine or tryptophan, so this is likely a read error. The chain combines TRBV6-2 or TRBV6-3 with TRBJ2-7; no clear D gene. The CDR3 consists of 12 residues. Germline V gives CDR1 MNHEY, CDR2 SVGEGT. Trimming shortened V by 7 bases and J by 6 bases, and 13 bases separated the two germline ends. CDR3 in DNA: TGTGCCAGCAAGTTCAATACGGGCGAGCAGTACCTC. It translates to CASKFNTGEQYL.

Points on this clonotype: One end of the junction does not line up with germline, which may come from a read error. J is TRBJ2-1 and V is TRBV7-9, with 8 bases matching TRBD2. CDR3 length: 15 residues. The germline V gene encodes CDR1 SEHNR and CDR2 FQNEAQ (reference sequence). CDR3 region: CAGSSLRLAPIRWFF. Written as DNA, the CDR3 is TGTGCCGGCAGCTCACTCCGACTAGCGCCCATAAGGTGGTTCTTC.

As for this clonotype: A read error may be the cause here, since a much bigger clone is one base away. The CDR3 ends on some other residue instead of the conserved phenylalanine or tryptophan, so this is likely a read error. This chain joins TRBV11-2 and TRBJ2-5; maybe TRBD2 (6 bases). There are 15 residues in the CDR3. Germline values: CDR1 SGHAT, CDR2 FQNNGV. V shed 2 bases and J shed 2 bases, with 12 bases lying between them. The CDR3 DNA is TGTGCCAGCAGCTTACGACTAGTACAGCAAGAGACCCAGTACTCC. Protein product: CASSLRLVQQETQYS.

This clonotype was seen ten or more times. The chain combines TRBV4-1 with TRBJ2-1; TRBD2 aligns across 7 bases. With V trimmed by 2 bases and J by 10 bases, 8 bases remained unmatched. CDR1 MGHRA and CDR2 YSYEKL come from the germline V gene. The CDR3 extends over 14 amino acids. The CDR3 sequence is CASSQTGLGDEQFF. DNA for the CDR3: TGCGCCAGCAGCCAAACCGGACTAGGCGACGAGCAGTTCTTC.

In regard to this clonotype: Possible read error: a much larger clone is one base away. The chain uses TRBV6-6 and TRBJ1-5; the D gene is possibly TRBD1 (5 bases). The CDR3 loop spans 15 amino acids. V gave up 6 bases and J gave up 5 bases, with 17 bases separating them. Germline V lookup: CDR1 MNHNY, CDR2 SVGAGI (reference sequence). In DNA form, the CDR3 reads TGTGCCAGCAGCCCTGGGCGGGACTCCGATCAGCCCCAGCATTTT. Amino acid sequence: CASSPGRDSDQPQHF.

About this clonotype: At one end the junction does not follow the germline gene, possibly because of a read error. CDR3 in amino acids: CASNSSTDTQYF. The CDR3 DNA reads as TGTGCCAGCAACTCGAGCACAGATACCCAGTATTTT. This chain uses TRBV11-2 with TRBJ2-3; D not resolved. The germline CDR1 and CDR2 sequences are SGHAT and FQNNGV. The CDR3 sequence is 12 residues long. The variable domain in full, completed from reference TRBV11-2 and TRBJ2-3, reads EAGVAQSPRYKIIEKRQSVAFWCNPISGHATLYWYQQILGQGPKLLIQFQNNGVVDDSQLPKDRFSAERLKGVDSTLKIQPAKLEDSAVYLCASNSSTDTQYFGPGTRLTVL.

CDR3 in DNA: TGTGCCAGCAGTTACAGGACTAGCGGGAACTACGAGCAGTACTTC. Amino acids: CASSYRTSGNYEQYF. The rearrangement joins TRBV6-2 or TRBV6-3 to TRBJ2-7, with TRBD2 matching 12 bases. V was pared by 2 bases and J by 3 bases, with 2 bases of the junction left unmatched. CDR1 and CDR2 (germline): MNHEY, SVGEGT. The CDR3 has 15 residues.

Points on this clonotype: With a much larger clone just one base away, this may be a read error. This chain joins TRBV12-3 or TRBV12-4 and TRBJ2-7; 10 nucleotides match TRBD1. CDR3 length: 14 amino acids. The V segment lost 6 bases and the J segment 3 bases; nucleotides outside the gene matches: 5. The CDR3 DNA follows: TGTGCCAGCAGGGCCAGGACAGGGGGCTACGAGCAGTACTTC. Its translation is CASRARTGGYEQYF.

Comments on this clonotype: At one end the junction does not follow the germline gene, possibly because of a read error. This chain joins TRBV13 and TRBJ1-2; TRBD1 matches at 7 bases. The CDR3 loop spans 17 amino acids. Germline CDR1 reads PRHDT; CDR2 reads FYEKMQ (reference sequence). CDR3 DNA: TGTGCCAGCAGCTCCCAACTCACAGGGGAAAATAACTATGGCTACGCCTTC. This translates into CASSSQLTGENNYGYAF.

The genes are TRBV7-9 and TRBJ1-4, with TRBD1 matching over 7 bases. The germline CDR1 and CDR2 sequences are SEHNR and FQNEAQ (reference sequence). The V and J ends lost 7 bases and 0 bases, in that order; junction bases with no gene match: 11. The CDR3 consists of 17 residues. In DNA form, the CDR3 reads TGTGCCAGCAACCATCTCGATACAGGGGCAACTAATGAAAAACTGTTTTTT. Amino acid sequence: CASNHLDTGATNEKLFF.

V is TRBV10-3 and J is TRBJ2-7; TRBD2 might be the D (6 bases). Per germline, CDR1 ENHRY and CDR2 SYGVKD. This CDR3 spans 15 amino acids. For the CDR3, the DNA is TGTGCTATTAACCCTGGGGGGTCAGGGAACTACGAGCAGTACTTC. This codes for CAINPGGSGNYEQYF.

In this sample, this clonotype turned up many times. In DNA form, the CDR3 reads TGCGCCAGCAGCCGCCCGGGACCCGAGCAGTTCTTC. Residues: CASSRPGPEQFF. This rearrangement joins TRBV4-1 to TRBJ2-1; D could derive from TRBD1 or TRBD2 (5 bases each). Germline V gives CDR1 MGHRA, CDR2 YSYEKL. Trimming removed 4 bases from V and 10 bases from J, with 11 bases in between. The CDR3 runs to 12 residues.

In the case of this clonotype: The junction does not match germline at one end; this may be a read error. The chain has TRBV12-5 and TRBJ2-5, with TRBD2 matching over 9 bases. The germline CDR1 and CDR2 sequences are LGHNT and FRNRAP. CDR3 length: 16 residues. As DNA, the CDR3 is TGTGCTGGTGGTTTGGTCCTAGCGGGAAAGGAAGAGACCCAGTACTTC. Translating gives CAGGLVLAGKEETQYF.

Remarks on this clonotype: One end of the junction varies from germline; a read error may be responsible. The chain uses TRBV11-2 and TRBJ1-3, with no clear D. The CDR3 runs to 18 residues. Germline V lookup: CDR1 SGHAT, CDR2 FQNNGV. CDR3 sequence (DNA): TGTGCCAGTAGCTCGCGCCTCCCGTCAGATAGCTCTGGAAACACCATATATTTT. Translating it yields CASSSRLPSDSSGNTIYF.

This clonotype was counted a single time. This CDR3 is missing its conserved last phenylalanine or tryptophan, likely due to a read error. The V call is TRBV28, the J call TRBJ2-1; D might be TRBD1 (5 bases). The CDR3 contains 15 residues. Germline assignment: CDR1 MDHEN and CDR2 SYDVKM. Trimming shortened V by 2 bases and J by 4 bases, and 12 bases separated the two germline ends. The CDR3 here is CASSLAETAYNEQFL. The DNA of the CDR3 is TGTGCCAGCAGTTTAGCTGAGACAGCTTACAATGAGCAGTTCCTC.

Here the CDR3 DNA reads TGTGCCAGCAGCCCCCCTTCAGGGGCTATCGTACAGTACTTC. It is translated as CASSPPSGAIVQYF. The J gene is TRBJ2-7, the V gene TRBV11-2, with D possibly being TRBD1 (6 bases). CDR3 size: 14 residues. The V end was cut by 5 bases, the J end by 10 bases, with 21 bases between. Per the germline V gene, CDR1 is SGHAT and CDR2 is FQNNGV. Complete variable domain (other parts from reference TRBV11-2 and TRBJ2-7): EAGVAQSPRYKIIEKRQSVAFWCNPISGHATLYWYQQILGQGPKLLIQFQNNGVVDDSQLPKDRFSAERLKGVDSTLKIQPAKLEDSAVYLCASSPPSGAIVQYFGPGTRLTVT.

Details on this clonotype: A much larger clone differs from this one at a single base, so this may be a read error. The rearrangement uses TRBV28 and TRBJ2-7; TRBD2 might be the D (6 bases). The tail of the sequence fits TRBJ2-5 better, so the J call may be wrong. The CDR3 is made up of 14 amino acids. CDR1 and CDR2 (germline): MDHEN, SYDVKM. The CDR3 DNA follows: TGTGTCAGCGGAAAGCATCGGGACTGGGGGACCCAGTACTTC. Translation: CVSGKHRDWGTQYF.

In regard to this clonotype: The CDR3 does not close with the conserved phenylalanine or tryptophan, likely indicating a read error. The chain employs TRBV13 and TRBJ2-3; possibly TRBD1 or TRBD2 for D (5 bases each). This CDR3 is built from 17 residues. The germline V and J ends were trimmed by 5 bases and 0 bases, with 18 bases remaining between them. Germline-derived CDR1 and CDR2 are PRHDT and FYEKMQ (reference sequence). This chain's CDR3 is CASSAERDATSTDTQYS. In DNA, the CDR3 is TGTGCCAGCAGCGCCGAACGGGACGCTACTAGCACAGATACGCAGTATTCT.

This clonotype was observed at least ten times. The chain couples TRBV4-1 to TRBJ2-7; TRBD2 agrees at 7 bases. V shed 3 bases, J shed 3 bases, and the junction held 20 bases outside the gene matches. The length of the CDR3 is 19 residues. In germline, CDR1 is MGHRA, CDR2 YSYEKL. The CDR3 loop is CASSQALAGLVQPGYEQYF. DNA for the CDR3: TGCGCCAGCAGCCAGGCTTTAGCGGGTTTAGTACAACCTGGCTACGAGCAGTACTTC.

The chain is built from TRBV28 and TRBJ1-5; 8 nucleotides line up with TRBD1. The V gene's germline CDR1 is MDHEN and CDR2 SYDVKM. There are 14 residues in the CDR3. V shed 8 bases, J shed 10 bases, and the junction held 13 bases outside the gene matches. DNA of the CDR3: TGTGCCAGCTTGGGACAGGACACAATCAGCCCCCAGCATTTT. This encodes CASLGQDTISPQHF.

The table lists this clonotype with a few counts. This chain uses TRBV12-5 with TRBJ2-5; D is undetermined. V lost 7 bases and J 4 bases, leaving 10 bases between the germline ends. The V gene's germline CDR1 is LGHNT and CDR2 FRNRAP. The CDR3 is 12 residues long. CDR3 in amino acids: CASAWTGETQYF. CDR3 in DNA: TGTGCTAGTGCTTGGACCGGAGAGACCCAGTACTTC.

For this clonotype: Relative to the germline gene, one junction end is altered; a read error may explain this. The chain joins TRBV29-1 to TRBJ2-1; D is undetermined. This CDR3 has 14 residues. Per germline, CDR1 SQVTM and CDR2 ANQGSEA. The CDR3 DNA reads as TGCAGCGCCGCGGTACAGAGCTCCTTCTATGAGCAGTCCTTC. Protein product: CSAAVQSSFYEQSF.